This TCR beta chain is from a study of blood T cells in healthy people across ages. PCR was performed a second time for about 7 to 12 cycles using a sample-barcoded 5' primer and a J-beta primer mix. Each of the cDNA molecules was tagged by a template-switch adaptor with 12 random nucleotides. TCRdb ran MiXCR on the 5' RACE reads and lists one entry per CDR3 protein. The sample records roughly 2 million distinct CDR3 sequences, less than 50% being singletons. The trim removed 1 base at V and 4 bases at J, leaving 10 bases unmatched. CDR3 size: 16 residues. Germline V gene sequence: CDR1 SGHRS, CDR2 YFSETQ.

This clonotype originated in a woman between 35 and 50 years old in good health. Material: blood. V gene TRBV5-1 combines with J gene TRBJ1-1; 7 positions agree with TRBD1. This chain's CDR3 is CASSLYRGQVGTEAFF. The CDR3, as DNA: TGCGCCAGCAGCTTGTATAGGGGGCAAGTTGGCACTGAAGCTTTCTTT. Combining the CDR3 with reference TRBV5-1 and TRBJ1-1 gives the whole variable domain KAGVTQTPRYLIKTRGQQVTLSCSPISGHRSVSWYQQTPGQGLQFLFEYFSETQRNKGNFPGRFSGRQFSNSRSEMNVSTLELGDSALYLCASSLYRGQVGTEAFFGQGTRLTVV.